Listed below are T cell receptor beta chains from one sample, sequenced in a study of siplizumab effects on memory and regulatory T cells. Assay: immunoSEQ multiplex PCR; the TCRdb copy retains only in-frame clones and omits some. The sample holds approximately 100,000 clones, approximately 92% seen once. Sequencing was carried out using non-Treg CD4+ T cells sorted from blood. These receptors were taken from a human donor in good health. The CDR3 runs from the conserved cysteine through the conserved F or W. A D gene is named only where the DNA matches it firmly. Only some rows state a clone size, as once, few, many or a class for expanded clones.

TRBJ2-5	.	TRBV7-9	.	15	TGTGCCAGCAGCACCGGTAGTTTCGGCCAAGAGACCCAGTACTTC	CASSTGSFGQETQYF
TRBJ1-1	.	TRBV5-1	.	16	TGCGCCAGCAGCTTCAATCAGGGATCGGTGAACACTGAAGCTTTCTTT	CASSFNQGSVNTEAFF
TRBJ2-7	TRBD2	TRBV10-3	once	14	TGTGCCATCAGCCTAGCGGGGACCCCCGGGGAGCAGTACTTC	CAISLAGTPGEQYF
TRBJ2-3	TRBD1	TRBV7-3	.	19	TGTGCCAGCAGCCCAACGACCAGACCCGGGACAGGCGACACAGATACGCAGTATTTT	CASSPTTRPGTGDTDTQYF
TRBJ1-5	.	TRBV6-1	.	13	TGTGCCAGCAGTGTCCACAGGGATCAGCCCCAGCATTTT	CASSVHRDQPQHF
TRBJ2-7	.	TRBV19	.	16	TGTGCCAGTAGTACCTCCCTGGGAGGTATTATTAATAAGCAGTACTTC	CASSTSLGGIINKQYF
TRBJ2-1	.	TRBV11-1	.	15	TGTGCCAGCAGTCCCCGGGGGAGCTCCTACAATGAGCAGTTCTTC	CASSPRGSSYNEQFF
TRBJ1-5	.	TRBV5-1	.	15	TGCGCCAGCAGCTTGGAAGGGGGGAGCAATCAGCCCCAGCATTTT	CASSLEGGSNQPQHF
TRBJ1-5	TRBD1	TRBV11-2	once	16	TGTGCCAGCAGCTTAGGGGACAGGGTCAGCAATCAGCCCCAGCATTTT	CASSLGDRVSNQPQHF
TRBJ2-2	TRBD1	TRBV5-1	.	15	TGCGCCAGCAGCTTGGAAGGGGGCGTCACCGGGGAGCTGTTTTTT	CASSLEGGVTGELFF
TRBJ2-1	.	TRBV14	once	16	TGTGCCAGCAGCCAAACTCCAGGGAGCACCCAAAATGAGCAGTTCTTC	CASSQTPGSTQNEQFF
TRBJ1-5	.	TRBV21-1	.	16	TGTGCCAGCAGCCTCCGGACAGGGAATTGCAATCAGCCCCAGCATTTT	CASSLRTGNCNQPQHF
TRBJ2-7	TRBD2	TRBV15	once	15	TGTGCCACCAGCAGTGGACTAGCGGGGTCCCACGAGCAGTACTTC	CATSSGLAGSHEQYF
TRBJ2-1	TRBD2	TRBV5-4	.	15	TGTGCCAGCAGCTTGGAACGGGGGGGCCAATATGAGCAGTTCTTC	CASSLERGGQYEQFF
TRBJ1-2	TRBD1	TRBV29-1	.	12	TGCAGCGTTGACGGACAGGGATATGGCTACACCTTC	CSVDGQGYGYTF
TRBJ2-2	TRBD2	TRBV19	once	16	TGTGCCAGTAGTATTCAGCGGGGGGCTATCACCGGGGAGCTGTTTTTT	CASSIQRGAITGELFF
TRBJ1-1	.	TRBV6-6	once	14	TGTGCCAGCAGTTACCTCCGTGCTTACACTGAAGCTTTCTTT	CASSYLRAYTEAFF
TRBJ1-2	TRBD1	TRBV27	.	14	TGTGCCAGCAGTTCCACAGGGGGGTCCTTTGGCTACACCTTC	CASSSTGGSFGYTF
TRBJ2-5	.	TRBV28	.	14	TGTGCCAGCAGTCTGCAGACTAGGAGGGAGACCCAGTACTTC	CASSLQTRRETQYF
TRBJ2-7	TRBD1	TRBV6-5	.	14	TGTGCCAGCACCCGGACAGGGTCTTCCTACGAGCAGTACTTC	CASTRTGSSYEQYF
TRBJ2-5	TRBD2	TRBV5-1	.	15	TGCGCCAGCAGCCTCCTCGCGGGGGGGCAAGAGACCCAGTACTTC	CASSLLAGGQETQYF
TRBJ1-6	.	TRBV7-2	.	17	TGTGCCAGCAGCTTATTGGCGGGCAATATCGATAATTCACCCCTCCACTTT	CASSLLAGNIDNSPLHF
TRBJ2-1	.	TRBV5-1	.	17	TGCGCCAGCAGCTTGGCCCTCGTCAGGGGTCATGACAATGAGCAGTTCTTC	CASSLALVRGHDNEQFF
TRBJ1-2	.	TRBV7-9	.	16	TGTGCCAGCAGCTTAGAGGGACGCCCTCCCGTCTATGGCTACACCTTC	CASSLEGRPPVYGYTF
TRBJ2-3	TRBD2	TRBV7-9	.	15	TGTGCCAGCAGCCCAACGCGGGGGGGCACAGATACGCAGTATTTT	CASSPTRGGTDTQYF
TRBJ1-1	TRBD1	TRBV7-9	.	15	TGTGCCAGCAGCTCCTCCGACAGGGCCACCTCTGAAGCTTTCTTT	CASSSSDRATSEAFF
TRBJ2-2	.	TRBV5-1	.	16	TGCGCCAGCAGCTTGGGTCCAGACGACCCCGTAGGGGAGCTGTTTTTT	CASSLGPDDPVGELFF
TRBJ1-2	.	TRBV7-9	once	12	TGTGCCAGCAGCTTACGTGGCCCAGGGAGCGCTTTC	CASSLRGPGSAF
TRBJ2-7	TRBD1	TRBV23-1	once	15	TGCGCCAGCAGTCAAGTTGCGGGACAGGGGGGTGAGCAGTACTTC	CASSQVAGQGGEQYF
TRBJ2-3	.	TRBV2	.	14	TGTGCCAGCAGTAGAGGGGGCGGGGTAGATACGCAGTATTTT	CASSRGGGVDTQYF
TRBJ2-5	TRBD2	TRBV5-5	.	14	TGTGCCAGCAGCGCCCCCGGGGGGAGAGAGACCCAGTACTTC	CASSAPGGRETQYF
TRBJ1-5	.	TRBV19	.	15	TGTGCCAGTAGTAAAACCGATTATAGCAATCAGCCCCAGCATTTT	CASSKTDYSNQPQHF
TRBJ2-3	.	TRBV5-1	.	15	TGCGCCAGCAGCCGCCTAGGCGGGGGCACAGATACGCAGTATTTT	CASSRLGGGTDTQYF
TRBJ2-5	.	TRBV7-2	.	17	TGTGCCAGCAGCCTTCCCCTTTGGACAGTTGGGGAAGAGACCCAGTACTTC	CASSLPLWTVGEETQYF
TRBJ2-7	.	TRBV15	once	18	TGTGCCACCAGCAGAGATTTAGTAGGAATCAGGGAGGAGGACGAGCAGTACTTC	CATSRDLVGIREEDEQYF
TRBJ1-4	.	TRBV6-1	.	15	TGTGCCAGCACTATCCCGGACAGAATTAATGAAAAACTGTTTTTT	CASTIPDRINEKLFF
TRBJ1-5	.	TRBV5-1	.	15	TGCGCCAGCAGCTTGGACGGGGTGGAGGGCCAGCCCCAGCATTTT	CASSLDGVEGQPQHF
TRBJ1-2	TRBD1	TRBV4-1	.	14	TGCGCCAGCAGCCGCGGACAGGGGAACTATGGCTACACCTTC	CASSRGQGNYGYTF
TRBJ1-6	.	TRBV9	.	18	TGTGCCAGCAGCGTAGAAAGGGCAGGAAGCTCCTATAATTCACCCCTCCACTTT	CASSVERAGSSYNSPLHF
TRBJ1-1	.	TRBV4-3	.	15	TGCGCCAGCAGCCAAGTGCCGACGGTGAACACTGAAGCTTTCTTT	CASSQVPTVNTEAFF
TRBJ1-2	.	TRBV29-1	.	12	TGCAGCTGTATCCGGGAGTCCTATGGCTACACCTTC	CSCIRESYGYTF
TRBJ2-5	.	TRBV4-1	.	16	TGCGCCAGCAGCCAAGGGGACATAGGACGAGGAGAGACCCAGTACTTC	CASSQGDIGRGETQYF
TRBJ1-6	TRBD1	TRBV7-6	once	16	TGTGCCAGCAGCCCCCGACCGGGACAGGACAATTCACCCCTCCACTTT	CASSPRPGQDNSPLHF
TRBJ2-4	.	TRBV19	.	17	TGTGCCAGCCGATCCTTCGACAGAGCAATAGCCAAAAACATTCAGTACTTC	CASRSFDRAIAKNIQYF
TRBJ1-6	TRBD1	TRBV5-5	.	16	TGTGCCAGCAGTATACAGGGGGGAATCTATAATTCACCCCTCCACTTT	CASSIQGGIYNSPLHF
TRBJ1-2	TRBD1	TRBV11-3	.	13	TGTGCCAGCAGCTCCGGGACAGGGGTCGGCTACACCTTC	CASSSGTGVGYTF
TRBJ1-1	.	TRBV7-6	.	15	TGTGCCAGCAGCGCCCGGGGAACTCCGAACACTGAAGCTTTCTTT	CASSARGTPNTEAFF
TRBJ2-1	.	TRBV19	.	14	TGTGCCAGTAGCCTACTAGGTCCCTACAATGAGCAGTTCTTC	CASSLLGPYNEQFF
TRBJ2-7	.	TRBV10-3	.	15	TGTGCCATCAGTTTACAGGAGGGTCCTTCCTACGAGCAGTACTTC	CAISLQEGPSYEQYF
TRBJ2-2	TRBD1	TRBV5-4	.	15	TGTGCCAGCAGCCGGACAGGGGCGAACACCGGGGAGCTGTTTTTT	CASSRTGANTGELFF
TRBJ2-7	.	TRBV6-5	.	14	TGTGCCAGCAGTTACCGACAGGCTTCCTACGAGCAGTACTTC	CASSYRQASYEQYF
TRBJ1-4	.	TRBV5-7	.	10	TGTGCCATCCTTAATGAAAAACTGTTTTTT	CAILNEKLFF
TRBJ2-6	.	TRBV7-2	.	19	TGTGCCAGCAGCCCTAGAACCGGGTCCTCTTCAGGAGGGGCCAACGTCCTGACTTTC	CASSPRTGSSSGGANVLTF
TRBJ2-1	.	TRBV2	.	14	TGTGCCAGCAGTGTAGGCCGGGTCGACAATGAGCAGTTCTTC	CASSVGRVDNEQFF